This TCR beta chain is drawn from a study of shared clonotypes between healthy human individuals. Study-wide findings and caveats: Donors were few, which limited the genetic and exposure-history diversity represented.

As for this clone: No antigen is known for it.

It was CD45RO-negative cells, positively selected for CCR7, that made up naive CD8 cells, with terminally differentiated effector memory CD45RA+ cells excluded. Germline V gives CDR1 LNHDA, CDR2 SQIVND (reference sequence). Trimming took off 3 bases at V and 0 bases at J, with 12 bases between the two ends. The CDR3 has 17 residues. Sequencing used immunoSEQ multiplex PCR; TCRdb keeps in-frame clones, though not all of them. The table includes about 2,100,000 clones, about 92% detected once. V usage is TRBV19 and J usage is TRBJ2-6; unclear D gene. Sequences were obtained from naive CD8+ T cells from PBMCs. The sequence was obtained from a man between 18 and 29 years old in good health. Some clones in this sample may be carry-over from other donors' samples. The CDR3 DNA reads TGTGCCAGTAGTATTTATTTCGTCAGCTCTGGGGCCAACGTCCTGACTTTC. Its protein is CASSIYFVSSGANVLTF.